These 6 T cell receptor beta chains came from one sample sequenced in a study of blood T cell repertoires in COVID-19. TCRdb keeps only in-frame clones here, not all; method: immunoSEQ multiplex PCR. Here the sample spans roughly 65,000 clones, approximately 79% being singletons. The sequenced sample consisted of peripheral blood. Every receptor here comes from a human donor in a cohort sampled during active COVID-19.

V is TRBV3-1 (or the pseudogene TRBV3-2) and J is TRBJ1-2; D remains ambiguous. V was cut by 0 bases and J by 4 bases, with 6 bases left in between. Looked up from germline, CDR1 is LGHDT and CDR2 is YNNKEL (reference sequence). The CDR3 length is 13 residues. The CDR3 nucleotides read TGTGCCAGCAGCCAAGATAACAGCTATGGCTACACCTTC. Translating gives CASSQDNSYGYTF.

The V gene is TRBV19, the J gene TRBJ2-7; TRBD1 might be the D (5 bases). V gave up 4 bases and J gave up 0 bases, with 10 bases separating them. The CDR3 sequence is 14 residues long. The germline V gene has CDR1 LNHDA and CDR2 SQIVND (reference sequence). This chain's CDR3 is CASSTFDSSYEQYF. Written as DNA, the CDR3 is TGTGCCAGTAGTACCTTCGACAGCTCCTACGAGCAGTACTTC. Based on the CDR3 plus reference TRBV19 and TRBJ2-7, the full variable domain is DGGITQSPKYLFRKEGQNVTLSCEQNLNHDAMYWYRQDPGQGLRLIYYSQIVNDFQKGDIAEGYSVSREKKESFPLTVTSAQKNPTAFYLCASSTFDSSYEQYFGPGTRLTVT.

CDR3 nucleotides: TGTGCCAGCAGTTTATTGGAGTATGGCTACACCTTC. Translating gives CASSLLEYGYTF. The chain couples TRBV28 to TRBJ1-2; D not certain. Trimming removed 1 base at V and 5 bases at J, with 5 bases between. The germline V gene encodes CDR1 MDHEN and CDR2 SYDVKM. This CDR3 has 12 amino acids.

This clone was seen once. The chain joins TRBV2 to TRBJ1-5, with 8 bases identical to TRBD1. CDR1 SNHLY and CDR2 FYNNEI come from the germline V gene. The ends lost 11 bases at V and 0 bases at J; junction bases unmatched: 6. CDR3 size: 14 residues. The CDR3 DNA is TGTGCCTCGACAGGGGCCATTAGCAATCAGCCCCAGCATTTT. The encoded protein is CASTGAISNQPQHF.

The chain combines TRBV3-1 (or the pseudogene TRBV3-2) with TRBJ2-5; possible D gene TRBD1, 6 bases. CDR3 length equals 13 residues. V was trimmed by 0 bases and J by 5 bases, leaving 7 bases between them. Per the germline V gene, CDR1 is LGHDT and CDR2 is YNNKEL (reference sequence). The CDR3 loop reads CASSQDRGETQYF. CDR3 DNA sequence: TGTGCCAGCAGCCAAGATAGGGGGGAGACCCAGTACTTC.

The rearrangement joins TRBV6-6 to TRBJ2-1, with 16 nucleotides matching TRBD2. CDR1 is MNHNY, CDR2 SVGAGI, per germline (reference sequence). The length of the CDR3 is 15 residues. Trimming at V came to 6 bases and at J to 9 bases, leaving 5 bases not matched to a gene. The CDR3, as DNA: TGTGCCAGCAGAGGGACTAGCGGGAGGGCTAGTGAGCAGTTCTTC. Translation: CASRGTSGRASEQFF.